This entry lists 21 T cell receptor beta chains sequenced from one sample in a study of blood T cell repertoires in COVID-19 (dated by TCRdb to 2020 to 2021). Library creation used the immunoSEQ multiplex PCR assay. Imported from immuneACCESS, the table was reduced by TCRdb to in-frame sequences with V and J called. These copies leave out some clones; in studies compared against another copy, an unresolved V gene accounts for under half, and the cause of the remainder is not known. The sample includes 350,000 to 400,000 clones, with around 87% observed a single time. The ten largest clones represent roughly 6.8% of the sample. What was sequenced was peripheral blood. These receptors were taken from a man younger than 35 with active or convalescent COVID-19.

V and J are TRBV5-6 and TRBJ1-5; TRBD1 matches at 8 bases. Germline CDR1 reads SGHDT; CDR2 reads YYEEEE. With 0 bases clipped from V and 5 bases from J, the junction kept 4 bases outside the gene matches. The CDR3 spans 15 residues. The CDR3 spells CASSLGQGADQPQHF. The CDR3, as DNA: TGTGCCAGCAGCTTGGGGCAGGGGGCAGATCAGCCCCAGCATTTT.

CDR3 amino acids: CASSPGQAYEQYF. CDR3 nucleotide sequence: TGCGCCAGCAGCCCAGGCCAAGCTTACGAGCAGTACTTC. The J gene is TRBJ2-7, the V gene TRBV4-3; D ambiguous. With 4 bases removed from V and 4 bases from J, the gap between germline ends came to 11 bases. This CDR3 has 13 residues. The germline V gene has CDR1 LGHNA and CDR2 YSLEER.

In DNA form, the CDR3 reads TGTGCCAGCAGCCAGCCCAGGGGGCTCACCGGGGAGCTGTTTTTT. It is translated as CASSQPRGLTGELFF. V usage is TRBV6-2 or TRBV6-3 and J usage is TRBJ2-2, with TRBD1 matching 8 bases. The CDR3 is 15 residues long. Trimming took 6 bases from V and 4 from J; bases not matched to a gene: 7. CDR1 MNHEY and CDR2 SVGEGT come from the germline V gene.

This clone has a handful of counts. This rearrangement joins TRBV6-2 or TRBV6-3 to TRBJ1-5; possibly TRBD1 for D (6 bases). Germline V gives CDR1 MNHEY, CDR2 SVGEGT. V was trimmed by 1 base and J by 3 bases, leaving 13 bases between them. The CDR3 covers 16 residues. The CDR3, as DNA: TGTGCCAGCAGTTACTGGACAGAGACAATCAATCAGCCCCAGCATTTT. This sequence encodes CASSYWTETINQPQHF.

The chain combines TRBV7-2 with TRBJ1-5; no reliable D call. Germline V CDR1 and CDR2: SGHTA, FQGNSA. The germline V and J ends were trimmed by 6 bases and 0 bases, with 6 bases remaining between them. CDR3 length equals 13 residues. This CDR3 reads CASRRNSNQPQHF. DNA for the CDR3: TGTGCCAGCAGGCGGAATAGCAATCAGCCCCAGCATTTT.

The chain links TRBV2 to TRBJ2-7; 7 nucleotides match TRBD1. Trimming removed 3 bases from V and 2 bases from J; junction bases left unmatched: 4. Looked up from germline, CDR1 is SNHLY and CDR2 is FYNNEI. This CDR3 spans 14 amino acids. CDR3 in amino acids: CASSEEQGTYEQYF. As DNA, the CDR3 is TGTGCCAGCAGTGAGGAACAGGGGACCTACGAGCAGTACTTC. Full variable domain (outside the CDR3, taken from reference TRBV2 and TRBJ2-7): EPEVTQTPSHQVTQMGQEVILRCVPISNHLYFYWYRQILGQKVEFLVSFYNNEISEKSEIFDDQFSVERPDGSNFTLKIRSTKLEDSAMYFCASSEEQGTYEQYFGPGTRLTVT.

The chain uses TRBV6-6 and TRBJ1-1, with D perhaps TRBD1 (6 bases). The germline V gene encodes CDR1 MNHNY and CDR2 SVGAGI (reference sequence). The CDR3 covers 14 residues. V was clipped by 6 bases and J by 0 bases, with 11 bases between them. CDR3 bases: TGTGCCAGCAGACCGGACAGCATGAACACTGAAGCTTTCTTT. Translation gives CASRPDSMNTEAFF.

In DNA form, the CDR3 reads TGTGCCAGCAGCCAAGATTCGAGGATTTCGAACACTGAAGCTTTCTTT. Its translation: CASSQDSRISNTEAFF. The chain joins TRBV14 to TRBJ1-1; D uncertain. Germline V gene lookup returns CDR1 SGHDN and CDR2 FVKESK. Trimming shortened V by 0 bases and J by 1 base, and 12 bases separated the two germline ends. There are 16 residues in the CDR3.

The V call is TRBV6-4, the J call TRBJ1-2; TRBD1 might be the D (5 bases). Trimming cost V 6 bases and J 2 bases, with 13 bases left between them. Germline assignment: CDR1 MRHNA and CDR2 SNTAGT. CDR3 length: 14 residues. The CDR3 loop is CASSYSAGNYGYTF. For the CDR3, the DNA is TGTGCCAGCAGCTACTCGGCAGGGAACTATGGCTACACCTTC.

The CDR3 DNA reads TGTGCCAGCAGCACCTGGTCGGCGGGAGCCACCGGGGAGCTGTTTTTT. Translating gives CASSTWSAGATGELFF. The genes are TRBV7-9 and TRBJ2-2, with 7 bases identical to TRBD2. V lost 5 bases and J lost 4; bases outside the gene matches: 10. This CDR3 region has 16 residues. The germline CDR1 and CDR2 sequences are SEHNR and FQNEAQ (reference sequence).

The count of this clone is one. CDR3 sequence reads: CASSHRQGRSEQFF. The CDR3, as DNA: TGTGCCAGCAGCCATCGACAGGGGCGGTCTGAGCAGTTCTTC. The chain is built from TRBV13 and TRBJ2-1; TRBD1 agrees at 8 bases. J was trimmed by 9 bases and V by 5 bases; bases with no gene match: 9. Germline assignment: CDR1 PRHDT and CDR2 FYEKMQ (reference sequence). The CDR3 is 14 residues long.

The chain recombines TRBV16 with TRBJ1-1; a possible D gene is TRBD1 (5 bases). V was cut by 6 bases and J by 3 bases, with 17 bases left in between. The germline V gene has CDR1 KGHSY and CDR2 FQNENV. The CDR3 has 15 residues. The CDR3 loop is CASRQGLGVYTEAFF. CDR3 in DNA: TGTGCCAGCAGACAAGGATTAGGGGTGTACACTGAAGCTTTCTTT.

The CDR3 protein is CASTALDRDGGKLFF. As DNA, the CDR3 is TGTGCCAGCACCGCACTAGACAGGGACGGCGGAAAACTGTTTTTT. The chain is built from TRBV28 and TRBJ1-4, with 7 bases matching TRBD1. V gave up 7 bases and J gave up 10 bases; unmatched junction bases: 15. CDR3 length: 15 amino acids. The germline gives CDR1 MDHEN, CDR2 SYDVKM. The full variable domain, in which reference TRBV28 and TRBJ1-4 provide the parts outside the CDR3, is DVKVTQSSRYLVKRTGEKVFLECVQDMDHENMFWYRQDPGLGLRLIYFSYDVKMKEKGDIPEGYSVSREKKERFSLILESASTNQTSMYLCASTALDRDGGKLFFGSGTQLSVL.

The J gene is TRBJ2-5, the V gene TRBV7-9, with unresolved D. Germline V gene sequence: CDR1 SEHNR, CDR2 FQNEAQ (reference sequence). The CDR3 sequence is 12 residues long. Trimming took 6 bases from V and 5 from J, leaving 10 bases between them. The chain's CDR3 is CASSSRWETQYF. The CDR3 DNA reads TGTGCCAGCAGTTCACGGTGGGAGACCCAGTACTTC.

This rearrangement joins TRBV11-1 to TRBJ1-1; no definite D call. With 3 bases removed from V and 0 bases from J, the gap between germline ends came to 5 bases. Germline CDR1 and CDR2: SGHAT and FQDESV (reference sequence). The CDR3 covers 13 residues. CDR3 coding DNA: TGTGCCAGCAGCTTGTCGGTGAACACTGAAGCTTTCTTT. This codes for CASSLSVNTEAFF.

This chain uses TRBV11-2 with TRBJ2-7; 8 bases agree with TRBD2. The CDR3 is 14 residues long. V was clipped by 5 bases and J by 5 bases; unmatched bases: 8. Per the germline V gene, CDR1 is SGHAT and CDR2 is FQNNGV. CDR3 region: CASSKERERNEQYF. CDR3 DNA sequence: TGTGCCAGCAGCAAAGAGCGGGAGAGGAACGAGCAGTACTTC.

The genes are TRBV18 and TRBJ1-2, with D possibly TRBD1 on 6 matching bases. V shed 2 bases and J shed 5 bases, with 15 bases lying between them. CDR3 length: 15 amino acids. Germline-derived CDR1 and CDR2 are KGHSH and LQKENI. The CDR3: CASSPAGQFKYGYTF. CDR3 DNA: TGTGCCAGCTCACCAGCTGGACAGTTCAAATATGGCTACACCTTC.

The rearrangement uses TRBV24-1 and TRBJ1-5; a weak D match, TRBD1 (6 bases). The V and J ends lost 4 bases and 2 bases respectively, with 14 bases between them. This CDR3 is 16 amino acids long. CDR1 KGHDR and CDR2 SFDVKD come from the germline V gene. CDR3 in amino acids: CATSESQGVGNQPQHF. The CDR3 DNA reads TGTGCCACCAGTGAGTCACAGGGAGTCGGCAATCAGCCCCAGCATTTT.

The chain combines TRBV4-3 with TRBJ1-1, with D hard to call. The CDR3 is made up of 14 amino acids. Trimming shortened V by 0 bases and J by 6 bases, and 11 bases separated the two germline ends. CDR1 and CDR2 (germline): LGHNA, YSLEER. CDR3 protein: CASSQEHGDPEAFF. CDR3 DNA: TGCGCCAGCAGCCAAGAACATGGTGATCCTGAAGCTTTCTTT.

The chain links TRBV2 to TRBJ2-5; D unclear. The CDR3 spans 16 residues. V lost 2 bases, J lost 5 bases, and 18 bases lay in between. The germline V gene encodes CDR1 SNHLY and CDR2 FYNNEI. The CDR3 DNA reads TGTGCCAGCAGTGAACTGGAACAGACACTCCATGAGACCCAGTACTTC. Translating gives CASSELEQTLHETQYF.

As concerns this clone: Other DNA sequences in this specimen translate into the identical CDR3. V gene TRBV29-1 combines with J gene TRBJ2-7; D uncertain. The V end was cut by 1 base, the J end by 4 bases, with 8 bases between. Germline assignment: CDR1 SQVTM and CDR2 ANQGSEA. The CDR3 extends over 12 amino acids. The CDR3 region has the DNA TGCAGCGTTGAAGTGGCCGATTACGAGCAGTACTTC. Protein sequence: CSVEVADYEQYF.